What follows are 26 T cell receptor beta chains derived from one specimen sequenced in a study of T cell responses to AZD1222 COVID-19 vaccine (dated by TCRdb to the early 2020s). The protocol used for the library was the immunoSEQ multiplex PCR assay. The table comes from immuneACCESS by way of TCRdb, which keeps in-frame sequences with V and J called. Part of the clones is missing from these tables; in studies checked, under half for an unresolved V gene and the rest for unknown reasons. The sample contains 150,000 to 200,000 clones, 90% to 95% of them found a single time. The ten largest make up approximately 0.6% of the sample. This specimen's time point label, interpreted: baseline before first vaccination. The sample in question was peripheral blood, obtained on day 0 of AZD1222 vaccination. The receptors come from an adult in good health.

The chain has TRBV3-1 (or the pseudogene TRBV3-2) and TRBJ2-7; D could derive from TRBD1 or TRBD2 (5 bases each). The germline V gene encodes CDR1 LGHDT and CDR2 YNNKEL (reference sequence). This CDR3 contains 15 residues. Trimming stripped 5 bases from V and 6 bases from J, with 20 bases between. The CDR3 DNA reads TGTGCCAGCAGCGCCTCCGGGACCCCTACGCGCGAGCAGTACTTC. Its translation: CASSASGTPTREQYF.

The chain couples TRBV27 to TRBJ2-1, with no clear D. The germline V gene has CDR1 MNHEY and CDR2 SMNVEV (reference sequence). This CDR3 region has 15 residues. The V gene lost 0 bases and the J gene lost 0 bases, with 6 bases spanning the gap. CDR3 coding DNA: TGTGCCAGCAGTTTATCCCAGAGCTCCTACAATGAGCAGTTCTTC. It is translated as CASSLSQSSYNEQFF.

This chain links TRBV24-1 with TRBJ2-1; D could derive from TRBD1 or TRBD2 (6 bases each). The CDR3 extends over 15 amino acids. Per germline, CDR1 KGHDR and CDR2 SFDVKD. V lost 9 bases to trimming and J lost 1 base, with 15 bases between them. The DNA of the CDR3 is TGTGCCACCCAAGGGGGGACTCTTTCCTACAATGAGCAGTTCTTC. This sequence encodes CATQGGTLSYNEQFF.

V is TRBV19 and J is TRBJ2-1; 9 positions match TRBD1. Germline-derived CDR1 and CDR2 are LNHDA and SQIVND (reference sequence). CDR3 length: 19 residues. The junction had 15 bases not matched to a gene; V was cut back by 3 bases and J by 3 bases. The CDR3 nucleotides read TGTGCCAGTAGTATCCCTGGGGACAGGGACCCCCATATCTACAATGAGCAGTTCTTC. It translates to CASSIPGDRDPHIYNEQFF.

The J gene is TRBJ2-3, the V gene TRBV7-9, with D perhaps assigned TRBD1 or TRBD2 (5 bases each). Germline CDR1 is SEHNR and CDR2 is FQNEAQ (reference sequence). V dropped 1 base and J dropped 4 bases, with 12 bases sitting between them. The CDR3 contains 15 residues. The chain's CDR3 is CASSLDGWGSDTQYF. The CDR3, as DNA: TGTGCCAGCAGCTTAGATGGTTGGGGGTCAGATACGCAGTATTTT.

The chain combines TRBV19 with TRBJ2-7; 9 positions match TRBD1. Per germline, CDR1 LNHDA and CDR2 SQIVND (reference sequence). The trim removed 5 bases at V and 2 bases at J, leaving 7 bases unmatched. The CDR3 contains 15 residues. CDR3 protein: CASSPGQGRTYEQYF. The CDR3 DNA is TGTGCCAGTAGTCCGGGACAGGGCCGGACCTACGAGCAGTACTTC.

CDR3 sequence: CAARQPGGTEAFF. The CDR3 DNA reads as TGTGCCGCCAGACAGCCCGGGGGCACTGAAGCTTTCTTT. V is TRBV6-5 and J is TRBJ1-1; D may be TRBD1 (5 bases). Trimming took 11 bases from V and 4 from J, leaving 17 bases between them. The germline gives CDR1 MNHEY, CDR2 SVGAGI. The CDR3 is 13 residues long.

V is TRBV7-2 and J is TRBJ1-1; D is undetermined. The CDR3 spans 13 residues. Germline lookup yields CDR1 SGHTA and CDR2 FQGNSA. Trimming cost V 3 bases and J 1 base, with 6 bases left between them. As DNA, the CDR3 is TGTGCCAGCAGCTTTTTACCGAACACTGAAGCTTTCTTT. Protein product: CASSFLPNTEAFF.

J is TRBJ1-1 and V is TRBV5-4; 7 bases fit TRBD1. J lost 7 bases, V lost 4 bases, and 10 bases had no gene match. CDR1 is SGHNT, CDR2 YYREEE, per germline (reference sequence). The CDR3 is made up of 14 amino acids. The CDR3 nucleotides are TGTGCCAGCAGCGTAGGGACAGAGGGCAATGAAGCTTTCTTT. It codes for CASSVGTEGNEAFF.

V usage is TRBV27 and J usage is TRBJ2-7, with TRBD1 as a possible D gene (6 bases). V shed 5 bases and J shed 0 bases, with 11 bases lying between them. Germline CDR1 reads MNHEY; CDR2 reads SMNVEV (reference sequence). This CDR3 contains 14 residues. This CDR3 is CASSPDRYSYEQYF. The CDR3 region has the DNA TGTGCCAGCAGTCCCGACAGGTACTCCTACGAGCAGTACTTC.

CDR3 sequence: CASDRFGPKGNEQFF. The DNA for the CDR3 is TGTGCCAGCGACAGGTTCGGGCCGAAAGGGAATGAGCAGTTCTTC. This sequence joins TRBV6-5 and TRBJ2-1; TRBD1 might be the D (6 bases). Trimming removed 8 bases at V and 7 bases at J, with 21 bases between. The germline V gene encodes CDR1 MNHEY and CDR2 SVGAGI. CDR3 length: 15 residues.

On this clone: The sample holds other DNA sequences that translate to the same CDR3. CDR3 sequence (DNA): TGCGCCAGCAGCTTGGGACTGGAGCAGTTCTTC. This translates into CASSLGLEQFF. The J gene is TRBJ2-1, the V gene TRBV5-1; no clear D. The CDR3 totals 11 residues. Germline CDR1 is SGHRS and CDR2 is YFSETQ. The ends were cut back, 0 bases at V and 10 bases at J, with 5 bases in the middle.

The chain uses TRBV19 and TRBJ1-2; 9 positions match TRBD1. CDR3 length: 13 residues. V gave up 7 bases and J gave up 8 bases; unmatched junction bases: 8. The germline gives CDR1 LNHDA, CDR2 SQIVND (reference sequence). The CDR3 loop reads CASISGTGSGYTF. For the CDR3, the DNA is TGTGCCAGTATTAGTGGGACAGGGAGCGGCTACACCTTC.

The chain links TRBV12-3 or TRBV12-4 to TRBJ1-2; a weak D match, TRBD1 (5 bases). The ends were cut back, 6 bases at V and 6 bases at J, with 11 bases in the middle. This CDR3 is built from 12 residues. The CDR3 loop reads CASRIMTDGYTF. The CDR3 region has the DNA TGTGCCAGCAGGATCATGACAGATGGCTACACCTTC.

CDR3 in amino acids: CASRSGLAGRREQYF. Here the CDR3 DNA reads TGTGCCAGCAGGTCCGGACTAGCGGGAAGGAGGGAGCAGTACTTC. The V call is TRBV27, the J call TRBJ2-7, with 12 bases identical to TRBD2. The CDR3 spans 15 residues. The germline V gene encodes CDR1 MNHEY and CDR2 SMNVEV (reference sequence). J lost 7 bases, V lost 6 bases, and 10 bases had no gene match.

The rearrangement uses TRBV2 and TRBJ1-4, with D perhaps TRBD1 (5 bases). CDR1 is SNHLY and CDR2 is FYNNEI in the germline V gene. V was trimmed by 6 bases and J by 7 bases, leaving 12 bases between them. This CDR3 is built from 13 residues. In nucleotides, the CDR3 is TGTGCCAGCAGCGCGGACACAACTGAAAAACTGTTTTTT. Protein: CASSADTTEKLFF.

The chain has TRBV7-9 and TRBJ2-3, with 7 positions matching TRBD2. Germline lookup yields CDR1 SEHNR and CDR2 FQNEAQ (reference sequence). This CDR3 region has 14 residues. V dropped 5 bases and J dropped 3; count of bases not matched to a gene: 5. The CDR3 reads CASSPSGITDTQYF. The CDR3 DNA is TGTGCCAGCAGCCCCAGCGGGATAACAGATACGCAGTATTTT. Looking up the rest from reference TRBV7-9 and TRBJ2-3 gives the full variable domain: DTGVSQNPRHKITKRGQNVTFRCDPISEHNRLYWYRQTLGQGPEFLTYFQNEAQLEKSRLLSDRFSAERPKGSFSTLEIQRTEQGDSAMYLCASSPSGITDTQYFGPGTRLTVL.

The rearrangement joins TRBV18 to TRBJ1-2; perhaps TRBD1 as D (5 bases). The CDR3 spans 14 residues. The germline V and J ends were trimmed by 2 bases and 8 bases, with 15 bases remaining between them. Germline CDR1 reads KGHSH; CDR2 reads LQKENI. The CDR3 loop reads CASSPSVGTLGYTF. CDR3 sequence (DNA): TGTGCCAGCTCACCAAGTGTCGGGACTCTAGGCTACACCTTC.

The V call is TRBV7-9, the J call TRBJ1-6; no firm D call. CDR1 and CDR2 (germline): SEHNR, FQNEAQ (reference sequence). V was shortened by 5 bases and J by 11 bases, with 16 bases between the two germline ends. The CDR3 is 14 residues long. The CDR3 protein is CASSPQITQAPLHF. The CDR3 coding sequence is TGTGCCAGCAGCCCGCAAATTACTCAAGCACCCCTCCACTTT.

This chain joins TRBV4-1 and TRBJ2-1; D call uncertain. Deletions cut 1 base from V and 9 bases from J, with 10 bases between. This CDR3 spans 13 amino acids. CDR1 is MGHRA and CDR2 is YSYEKL in the germline V gene. In DNA, the CDR3 is TGCGCCAGCAGCCAAGCACCAGTGCCTGAGCAGTTCTTC. As protein: CASSQAPVPEQFF.

V and J are TRBV5-1 and TRBJ1-5; no definite D call. Trimming shortened V by 3 bases and J by 7 bases, and 14 bases separated the two germline ends. Germline values: CDR1 SGHRS, CDR2 YFSETQ. There are 14 residues in the CDR3. CDR3 residues: CASSSGENGQPQHF. The CDR3 coding sequence is TGCGCCAGCAGCTCCGGGGAGAATGGACAGCCCCAGCATTTT.

This chain links TRBV2 with TRBJ1-2; D is unclear. The V and J ends lost 7 bases and 3 bases respectively, with 12 bases between them. The CDR3 covers 13 residues. Germline V gene sequence: CDR1 SNHLY, CDR2 FYNNEI. The CDR3 DNA reads as TGTGCCAGCAAAGGGAGGAACTACTATGGCTACACCTTC. It yields the protein CASKGRNYYGYTF.

This chain links TRBV4-1 with TRBJ2-3; TRBD1 matches at 7 bases. The germline V gene encodes CDR1 MGHRA and CDR2 YSYEKL. V lost 3 bases and J lost 6; bases outside the gene matches: 6. The CDR3 sequence is 14 residues long. In DNA, the CDR3 is TGCGCCAGCAGCCAGACGACAGGGAAGGATACGCAGTATTTT. Residues: CASSQTTGKDTQYF.

A few counts support this clone. The chain employs TRBV5-1 and TRBJ2-1; D remains unclear. V was pared by 4 bases and J by 5 bases, with 7 bases between. In germline, CDR1 is SGHRS, CDR2 YFSETQ. The CDR3 sequence is 12 residues long. The CDR3: CASSPPHNEQFF. In DNA, the CDR3 is TGCGCCAGCAGCCCCCCCCACAATGAGCAGTTCTTC.

J is TRBJ1-1 and V is TRBV5-4; D unresolved. The germline V gene encodes CDR1 SGHNT and CDR2 YYREEE (reference sequence). The CDR3 runs to 11 residues. Trimming shortened V by 5 bases and J by 5 bases, and 7 bases separated the two germline ends. In DNA, the CDR3 is TGTGCCAGCAGGGCGGGGACTGAAGCTTTCTTT. Its protein is CASRAGTEAFF.

This chain links TRBV19 with TRBJ2-1, with TRBD1 identical over 9 bases. The CDR3 consists of 12 residues. Germline CDR1 LNHDA, CDR2 SQIVND (reference sequence). J gave up 6 bases and V 9 bases, and 3 bases lay outside the gene matches. CDR3 sequence: CASTTGGNEQFF. CDR3 DNA: TGTGCCAGCACGACAGGGGGCAATGAGCAGTTCTTC. The whole variable domain, remainder taken from reference TRBV19 and TRBJ2-1, is DGGITQSPKYLFRKEGQNVTLSCEQNLNHDAMYWYRQDPGQGLRLIYYSQIVNDFQKGDIAEGYSVSREKKESFPLTVTSAQKNPTAFYLCASTTGGNEQFFGPGTRLTVL.